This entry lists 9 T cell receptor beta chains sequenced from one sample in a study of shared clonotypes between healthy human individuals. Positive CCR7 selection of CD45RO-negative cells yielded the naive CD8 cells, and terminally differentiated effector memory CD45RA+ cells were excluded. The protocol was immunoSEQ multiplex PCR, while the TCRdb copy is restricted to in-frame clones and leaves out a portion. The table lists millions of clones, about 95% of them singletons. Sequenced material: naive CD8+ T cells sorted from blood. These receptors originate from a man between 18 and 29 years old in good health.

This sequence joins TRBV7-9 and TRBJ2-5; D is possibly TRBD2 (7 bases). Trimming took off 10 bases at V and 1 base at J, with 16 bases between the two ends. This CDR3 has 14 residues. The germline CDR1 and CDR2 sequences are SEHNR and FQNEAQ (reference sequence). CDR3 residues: CATSEGGFQETQYF. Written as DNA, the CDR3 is TGTGCCACCTCCGAGGGGGGGTTCCAAGAGACCCAGTACTTC.

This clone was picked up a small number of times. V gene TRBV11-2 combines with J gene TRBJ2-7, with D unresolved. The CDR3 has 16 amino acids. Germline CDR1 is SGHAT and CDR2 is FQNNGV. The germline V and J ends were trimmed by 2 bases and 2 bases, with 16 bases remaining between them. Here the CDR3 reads CASSLSAGPRTYEQYF. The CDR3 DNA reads TGTGCCAGCAGCTTATCTGCAGGACCGCGTACCTACGAGCAGTACTTC.

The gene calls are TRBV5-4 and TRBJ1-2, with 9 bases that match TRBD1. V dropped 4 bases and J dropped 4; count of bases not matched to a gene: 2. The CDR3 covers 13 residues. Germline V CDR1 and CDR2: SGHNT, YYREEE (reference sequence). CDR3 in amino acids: CASSTTGGYGYTF. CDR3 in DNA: TGTGCCAGCAGCACGACAGGGGGCTATGGCTACACCTTC.

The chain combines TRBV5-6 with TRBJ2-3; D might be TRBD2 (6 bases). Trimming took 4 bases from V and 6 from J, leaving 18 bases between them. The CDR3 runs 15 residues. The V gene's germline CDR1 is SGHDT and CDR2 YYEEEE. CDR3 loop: CASSPGPGVRDTQYF. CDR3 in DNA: TGTGCCAGCAGCCCTGGTCCGGGGGTCCGGGATACGCAGTATTTT. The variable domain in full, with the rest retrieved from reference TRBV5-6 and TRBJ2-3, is DAGVTQSPTHLIKTRGQQVTLRCSPKSGHDTVSWYQQALGQGPQFIFQYYEEEERQRGNFPDRFSGHQFPNYSSELNVNALLLGDSALYLCASSPGPGVRDTQYFGPGTRLTVL.

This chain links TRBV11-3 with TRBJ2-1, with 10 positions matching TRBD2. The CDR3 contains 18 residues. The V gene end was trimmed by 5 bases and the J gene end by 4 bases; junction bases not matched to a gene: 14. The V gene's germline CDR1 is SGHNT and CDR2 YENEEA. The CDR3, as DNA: TGTGCCAGCAGCGACAGGGCCTGGCGGACTAGCGGTTACAATGAGCAGTTCTTC. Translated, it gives CASSDRAWRTSGYNEQFF.

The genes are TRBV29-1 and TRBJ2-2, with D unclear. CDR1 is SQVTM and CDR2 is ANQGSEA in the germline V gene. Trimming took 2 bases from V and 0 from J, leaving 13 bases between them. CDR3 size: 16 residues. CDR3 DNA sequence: TGCAGCGTTGAAATTTTGGGCATCCCGAACACCGGGGAGCTGTTTTTT. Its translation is CSVEILGIPNTGELFF.

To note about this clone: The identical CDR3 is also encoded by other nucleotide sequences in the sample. The chain's CDR3 is CASSLFLNTEAFF. CDR3 in DNA: TGTGCCAGCAGTTTATTCTTGAACACTGAAGCTTTCTTT. The chain links TRBV27 to TRBJ1-1; no reliable D call. CDR1 and CDR2 from the germline V gene are MNHEY and SMNVEV (reference sequence). The CDR3 consists of 13 residues. V shed 1 base and J shed 0 bases, with 3 bases lying between them.

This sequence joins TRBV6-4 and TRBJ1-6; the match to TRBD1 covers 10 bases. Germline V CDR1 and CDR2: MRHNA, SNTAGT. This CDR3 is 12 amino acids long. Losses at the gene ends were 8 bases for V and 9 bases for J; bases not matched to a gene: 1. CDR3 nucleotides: TGTGCCAGCGGGGACAGGGGTTCACCCCTCCACTTT. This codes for CASGDRGSPLHF.

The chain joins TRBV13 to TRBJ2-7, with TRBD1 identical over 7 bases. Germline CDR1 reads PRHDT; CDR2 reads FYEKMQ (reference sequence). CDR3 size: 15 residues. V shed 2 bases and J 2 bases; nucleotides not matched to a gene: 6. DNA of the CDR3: TGTGCCAGCAGCTTAATTGGGCAGGGGGCCTACGAGCAGTACTTC. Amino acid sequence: CASSLIGQGAYEQYF.